These T cell receptor beta chains were read from a single sample in a study of blood T cells in healthy people across ages. TCRdb processed the 5' RACE reads anew with MiXCR; each CDR3 protein has one entry. Among 1,500,000 or so distinct CDR3 sequences, roughly 43% were seen once, and the ten largest hold about 3.8%. Sequenced input: blood. These receptors were obtained from a woman under 30 in good health. The conserved cysteine and the conserved F or W are not part of the CDR3 here.

V	J	length	CDR3
TRBV9	TRBJ2-3	13	ASSVSSLDTDTQY
TRBV6-1	TRBJ1-2	14	ASSELGTGDYYGYT
TRBV4-1	TRBJ1-4	16	ASSRSGGRWATNEKLF
TRBV12-3/TRBV12-4	TRBJ1-2	14	ASSSPLISVPYGYT
TRBV29-1	TRBJ1-5	10	SAGTENQPQH
TRBV7-2	TRBJ2-6	14	ASSSHGATGANVLT
TRBV11-3	TRBJ2-3	10	ASSLDPSTQY
TRBV29-1	TRBJ2-5	11	SVDMGKRGEQY
TRBV29-1	TRBJ2-7	11	SVEGRAGFEQY
TRBV9	TRBJ1-1	11	ASSVDIFTEAF
TRBV19	TRBJ2-5	14	ASSIFSLGRAETQY
TRBV6-1	TRBJ2-1	13	ASSVAQGGHSVQF
TRBV2	TRBJ2-2	12	ASKLASNTGELF
TRBV20-1	TRBJ1-1	13	SARDDWATNTEAF
TRBV6-2/TRBV6-3	TRBJ2-5	13	ASSYSGQATETQY
TRBV20-1	.	11	SASPDRPYEQY
TRBV7-9	.	11	ASSLTPPETQF
TRBV14	TRBJ2-3	13	ASSQLKGQTDTQY
TRBV12-5	TRBJ1-1	10	ASGLGTGEAF
TRBV27	TRBJ2-1	14	ASSLRGTSGQNEQF
TRBV5-1	TRBJ2-3	14	ASSLGSSGSTDTQY
TRBV7-9	TRBJ1-1	13	ASRSAGQPNTEAF
TRBV28	TRBJ2-4	13	ASSTGFVGKNIQY
TRBV9	TRBJ2-4	12	ASSYPGTENIQY